This T cell receptor (beta chain) appears in the sequencing data of a study of T cell repertoires in cytomegalovirus infection. Regarding the study as a whole: Pooled public TCR beta family frequency picked out CMV carriers with the relevant HLA.

This CDR3 comprises 18 residues. CDR1 is MDHEN and CDR2 is SYDVKM in the germline V gene. V lost 2 bases and J lost 0, with 16 bases in between. This clonotype has at least ten counts. Its specificity is not known. One entry per CDR3 protein, called by TCRdb with MiXCR from the reads. The sample contains tens of thousands of distinct CDR3 sequences, under 5% of which appear only once. The sequence derives from a human donor in good health (CMV status not recorded). Some clones in this sample may be carry-over from other donors' samples. V usage is TRBV28 and J usage is TRBJ1-4, with D possibly TRBD1 on 6 matching bases. Sequenced sample: PBMCs. As DNA, the CDR3 is TGTGCCAGCAGTTTAGACAGGTTCGGGGCCTCAACTAATGAAAAACTGTTTTTT. It yields the protein CASSLDRFGASTNEKLFF. Looking up the rest from reference TRBV28 and TRBJ1-4 gives the full variable domain: DVKVTQSSRYLVKRTGEKVFLECVQDMDHENMFWYRQDPGLGLRLIYFSYDVKMKEKGDIPEGYSVSREKKERFSLILESASTNQTSMYLCASSLDRFGASTNEKLFFGSGTQLSVL.